The text below deals with one T cell receptor beta chain. What it binds is not known. The sample belongs to a study of vaccination effects on CD4 cells after COVID-19. The CDR3 spans 13 residues. In germline, CDR1 is SEHNR, CDR2 FQNEAQ (reference sequence). V gave up 1 base and J gave up 9 bases, with 10 bases separating them. Regarding the study as a whole: Clones induced by infection and by vaccine showed marked clonal contraction late after vaccination. There were few convalescent patients in the study and no early post-infection timepoints.

Here immunoSEQ multiplex PCR was the method, and the copy in TCRdb shows in-frame clones only, minus some. The data show about 22,000 clones, around 75% seen once. Antigen-specific CD4+ T cell clonotypes were called by their expansion after viral peptide-pool culture in ViraFEST. Cells that had been cultured for 10 days were the source of isolated CD4+ T cells. According to the study, vaccine recipients showed no prior SARS-CoV-2 infection and negative nucleocapsid antibodies. Wells containing approximately 2 million PBMC each were cultured with around 10 IU/ml IL-2 and approximately 9.6 ug/ml peptides.

The TCR comes from a human donor who received a COVID-19 vaccine. V and J are TRBV7-9 and TRBJ1-5; no firm D call. Sequences were derived from CD4+ T cells from PBMCs cultured with HCoV-NL63 spike peptides, sampled before COVID-19 vaccination. As DNA, the CDR3 is TGTGCCAGCAGCTTAGGGAGAGCGGGGCCCCAGCATTTT. Its protein product is CASSLGRAGPQHF.